The next 2 T cell receptor beta chains were all read from a single sample in a study of T cell repertoires in cytomegalovirus infection. These receptors have no known antigen. TCRdb re-analysed the reads in MiXCR, keeping a single row per CDR3 protein. The sample includes approximately 770,000 distinct CDR3 sequences, almost 30% of them seen just once. The specimen comprised cultured CD8+ T cells from PBMCs, sampled from culture after CMV antigen stimulation. Receptors were obtained from a human donor in good health (CMV status not recorded). Some clones in this sample may be carry-over from other donors' samples.

A note on this clonotype: The conserved phenylalanine or tryptophan is not found at the CDR3 terminus, so this likely reflects a read error. The chain recombines TRBV10-3 with TRBJ2-1, with 7 bases lining up with TRBD1. Trimming cost V 7 bases and J 1 base; bases outside gene matches: 10. Germline loops: CDR1 ENHRY, CDR2 SYGVKD. The CDR3 consists of 16 residues. Written as DNA, the CDR3 is TGTGCCATCACCGACACAGGGGATGTGTCCTACAATGAGCAGTTCTCC. It codes for CAITDTGDVSYNEQFS.

A few counts support this clonotype. The chain employs TRBV7-6 and TRBJ1-2; possibly TRBD1 for D (6 bases). The CDR3 sequence is 13 residues long. Germline lookup yields CDR1 SGHVS and CDR2 FNYEAQ. V was cut by 1 base and J by 8 bases, with 11 bases left in between. CDR3 sequence (DNA): TGTGCCAGCAGCTTAGACAGGGAAGGCGGCTACACCTTC. Translation gives CASSLDREGGYTF.